This entry is about one TCR beta chain. This clonotype was seen more than once but under ten times. What antigen it recognizes has not been identified. No base quality values were provided; no much bigger clone lies one nucleotide off. The CDR3 contains 15 residues, cysteine and phenylalanine counted. The CDR3 DNA has 45 bases and is translated from base 1. The germline V gene yields MNHNS for CDR1 and SASEGT for CDR2. V loses 9 bases, J loses 0 bases, and the germline ends lie 18 bases apart. Receptors were amplified or captured by RT-PCR. The sequencing machine was a NextSeq 550. In-frame beta chains were kept once TCRdb had trimmed the public reads at Q25 with fastp and called clones with MiXCR. Each CDR3 protein appears once, grouped with its most common genes and DNA. The sample table shows 900,000 to 1,000,000 distinct CDR3 sequences, and under 20% are seen once. The leading ten clones occupy 6% of the sample.

This entry is derived from a study of patients and donors after allogeneic stem cell transplantation (TCRdb year 2020). The receptor's source is a human donor who was either an allogeneic HSCT recipient or a stem cell or donor lymphocyte infusion donor (not recorded which). It is not recorded whose cells these are; they may come from a transplant donor. The chain couples TRBV6-1 to TRBJ2-7, with TRBD1 perhaps the D gene, on 9 matching bases. The specimen sequenced was blood, either unsorted or a sorted T cell fraction (not recorded which). The DNA sequence is as follows: TGTGCCAGTCGGGAGGGGACAGGGTACTCCTACGAGCAGTACTTC. Its amino acids are CASREGTGYSYEQYF.